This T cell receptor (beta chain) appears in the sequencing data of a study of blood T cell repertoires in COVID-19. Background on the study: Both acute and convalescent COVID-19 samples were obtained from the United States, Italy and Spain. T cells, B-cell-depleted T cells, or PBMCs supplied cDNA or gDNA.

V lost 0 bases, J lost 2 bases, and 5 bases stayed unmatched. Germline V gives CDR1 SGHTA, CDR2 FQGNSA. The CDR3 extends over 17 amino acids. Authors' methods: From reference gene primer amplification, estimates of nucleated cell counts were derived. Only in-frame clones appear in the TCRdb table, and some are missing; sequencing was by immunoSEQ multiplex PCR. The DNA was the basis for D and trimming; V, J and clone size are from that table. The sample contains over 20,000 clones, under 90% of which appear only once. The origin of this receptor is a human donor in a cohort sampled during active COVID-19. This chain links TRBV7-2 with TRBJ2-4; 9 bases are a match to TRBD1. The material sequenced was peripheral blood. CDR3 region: CASSLATGGSTKNIQYF. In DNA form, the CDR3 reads TGTGCCAGCAGCTTAGCGACAGGGGGATCGACCAAAAACATTCAGTACTTC.